This entry is about one T cell receptor beta chain. Unique molecular identifiers were attached to individual cDNA molecules during library preparation. TCRdb recomputed calls from the RACE reads with MiXCR, one row per CDR3 protein. The table includes 250,000 to 300,000 distinct CDR3 sequences, approximately 8% detected once. Time point defined: pre-sensitization, week 0. Treatment defined: therapeutic diphenylcyclopropenone sensitization with weekly scalp DPC. Germline CDR1 MNHNS, CDR2 SASEGT. The trim removed 2 bases at V and 0 bases at J, leaving 8 bases unmatched. This CDR3 spans 17 amino acids. The data derive from a study of human T cells and chemical hapten exposure. Across the whole study: After 6 days, upper back 0.01% DPC patch tests were scored.

The clonotype comes from a man aged 18 to 35 with alopecia areata. Some clones in this sample may be carry-over from other donors' samples. The chain couples TRBV6-1 to TRBJ1-1; 8 bases map to TRBD1. Specimen: whole blood, collected in connection with sensitization to the hapten diphenylcyclopropenone (DPC). DNA for the CDR3: TGTGCCAGCAGTGAAAGGGGGGACAGGTTTATGAACACTGAAGCTTTCTTT. Protein product: CASSERGDRFMNTEAFF.